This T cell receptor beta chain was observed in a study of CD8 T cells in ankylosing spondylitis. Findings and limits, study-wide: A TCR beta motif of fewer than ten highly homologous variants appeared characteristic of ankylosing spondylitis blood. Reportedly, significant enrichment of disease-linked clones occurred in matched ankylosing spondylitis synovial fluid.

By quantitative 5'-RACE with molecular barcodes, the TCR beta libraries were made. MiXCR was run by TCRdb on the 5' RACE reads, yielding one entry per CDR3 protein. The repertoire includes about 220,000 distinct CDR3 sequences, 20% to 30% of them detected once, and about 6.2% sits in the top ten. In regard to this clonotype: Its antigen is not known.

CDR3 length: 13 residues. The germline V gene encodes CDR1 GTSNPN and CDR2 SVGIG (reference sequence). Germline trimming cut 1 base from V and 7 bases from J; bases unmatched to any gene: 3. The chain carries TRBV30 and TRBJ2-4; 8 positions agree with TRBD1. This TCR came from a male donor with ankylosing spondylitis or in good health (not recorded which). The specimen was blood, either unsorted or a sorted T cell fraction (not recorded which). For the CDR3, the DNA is TGTGCCTGGAGTGGGGACAGGTGGAACATTCAGTACTTC. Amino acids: CAWSGDRWNIQYF.